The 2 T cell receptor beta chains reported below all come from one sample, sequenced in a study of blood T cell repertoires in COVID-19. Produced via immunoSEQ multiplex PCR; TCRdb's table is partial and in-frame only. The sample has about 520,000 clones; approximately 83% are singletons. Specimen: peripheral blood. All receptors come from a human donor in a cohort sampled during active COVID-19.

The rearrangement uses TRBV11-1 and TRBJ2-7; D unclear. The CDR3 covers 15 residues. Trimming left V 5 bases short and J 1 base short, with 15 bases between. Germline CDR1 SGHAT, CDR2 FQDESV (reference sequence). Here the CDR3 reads CASSPVAVYSYEQYF. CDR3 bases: TGTGCCAGCAGCCCGGTCGCCGTCTATTCCTACGAGCAGTACTTC.

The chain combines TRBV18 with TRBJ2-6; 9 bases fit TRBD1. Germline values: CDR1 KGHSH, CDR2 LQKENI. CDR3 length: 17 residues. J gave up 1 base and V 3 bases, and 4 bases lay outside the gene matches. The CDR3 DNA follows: TGTGCCAGCTCACCGACAGGGGGGGCGTCTGGGGCCAACGTCCTGACTTTC. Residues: CASSPTGGASGANVLTF.